The present T cell receptor (beta chain) was sequenced within a study of blood T cell repertoires in COVID-19. Study-wide context: Acute and convalescent COVID-19 samples came from the United States, Italy and Spain.

The CDR3 is made up of 14 amino acids. The V gene's germline CDR1 is LGHDT and CDR2 YNNKEL (reference sequence). Trimming at V came to 6 bases and at J to 9 bases, leaving 9 bases not matched to a gene. In the original processing: Researchers report that nucleated cell counts were estimated from reference gene primer amplification. Measured with immunoSEQ multiplex PCR; TCRdb has only the in-frame clones, and not every one. V and J calls and clone size follow that table, whereas D and trimming were derived from the DNA. The table shows some 200,000 clones, with around 90% occurring only once. This sequence originates from a man aged 65 to 79 with acute or convalescent COVID-19. The V call is TRBV3-1 (or the pseudogene TRBV3-2), the J call TRBJ2-1; 9 nucleotides match TRBD2. Sequencing input: peripheral blood. The CDR3 DNA reads as TGTGCCAGCAGTTGGACTAGCGCCACTGGTGAGCAGTTCTTC. Protein sequence: CASSWTSATGEQFF.